This entry describes one T cell receptor beta chain. This clone's antigen is unknown. Base qualities are missing; no much larger clone stands one base away. V is shortened by 5 bases, J by 7 bases, and the region joining them spans 18 bases. Including cysteine and phenylalanine, the CDR3 has 14 amino acids. Only the CDR3 DNA stays, 42 bases, in frame from base 1. CDR1 and CDR2 (MDHEN, SYDVKM) derive from the germline V gene. This sample was taken from a study of blood T cells in healthy people across ages (dated by TCRdb to the mid-2010s). For context, the study as a whole: In model experiments, template switching captured roughly one uniquely barcoded TCR beta cDNA molecule for every two T cells. To track age-related changes in TCR beta repertoire diversity, the study relied on deep sequencing normalized with unique cDNA molecular identifiers. Four age groups were formed from the donors: young (average 16 years), middle-aged (just under 40), aged (over 55) and long-lived (around 82). Using the same blood draw, the study looked at two additional independent replicas of 1 million unique cDNA reads for two donors, one aged 18 to 30 and the other aged 80 or older.

Findings and caveats that apply to the study as a whole: Estimates of total diversity from one million sequenced T cells were regarded as lower bounds and underestimates. Conclusive comparison of naive and antigen-experienced compartments was prevented by the profiling of bulk unsorted PBMCs. The CMV infection status of donors was not known, potentially confounding age-related changes in expanded clonotypes. Compared with the aged group, the long-lived group had more naive CD4+ T cells, fewer expanded clones and increased TCR diversity, a pattern suggesting age selection. There was a strong correlation between observed TCR beta diversity and the percentage of naive T cells measured by flow cytometry. Observed TCR beta diversity per million T cells fell roughly linearly with age, and a significant reduction was already apparent by age around 39.

The method was 5' RACE. Sequenced on an Illumina HiSeq 2500. The second PCR ran for roughly 6 to 11 cycles and used a J-beta primer mix along with a sample-barcoded 5' primer. A unique molecular identifier was introduced onto each TCR beta cDNA molecule by a template-switch 5' adaptor carrying 12 random nucleotides. At least 2.5 million CDR3-containing paired-end reads were obtained from each sample. The Mint cDNA synthesis kit, primed by a TRBC-specific oligonucleotide, was used to synthesize first-strand cDNA from all RNA. After uracil-DNA glycosylase treatment, a first 18-cycle PCR used universal primers M1SS and BC2_uni_R on all cDNA. On the authors' methods: Normalization of each sample was performed by random selection of 1 million high-quality reads, each carrying a distinct molecular identifier. Reads with shared molecular identifiers were discarded instead of being binned into consensus sequences. MiTCR, with a Q25 quality threshold and the strictest error-elimination algorithm, was used for CDR3 identification, clonotype clustering and error correction. A nonparametric unseen species model with Euler transformation was used to estimate lower-bound total TCR beta diversity. TCRdb cleaned the public reads at Q25 with fastp, built clones with MiXCR and kept in-frame beta chains. Rows with one shared CDR3 protein collapse into an entry with the most common genes and DNA. The V and J calls follow TCRdb's processing rather than the paper's. This sample is represented by approximately 580,000 distinct CDR3 sequences; 24% of them were singletons. The ten biggest clones cover approximately 8.7% of the sample.

Systemically healthy Caucasian individuals from Russia, 35 to 50 in total and aged 6 to 90 years, were included as donors. Each donor gave approximately 10 milliliters of peripheral blood, collected into EDTA-treated Vacutainer tubes. Ficoll-Paque density-gradient centrifugation was used to isolate PBMCs, with at least 7 million per sample. Trizol reagent was used to extract total RNA from the PBMCs, yielding at least 5.5 micrograms per sample. The percentages of naive CD45RAhigh/CD27high T cells were determined by flow cytometry on a PBMC aliquot from every donor. These data are also associated with another study on T cells of mothers and their children. Looking at the second paper: Nine systemically healthy Caucasian individuals, comprising three mothers and their six children, were included as donors. cDNA synthesis used all of the extracted RNA, with approximately 1.4 ug of RNA in each 15 ul reaction. Sample barcodes and 2-4 random nucleotides were added via the M1S primer in the second PCR. Over 8 million TCR beta CDR3 reads were obtained for each mother, and around 3 million reads were obtained for each child. TCR recombination output is similarly shaped by thymic selection in related and unrelated pairs, with a minor effect exerted by inherited differences. Normalized repertoire overlap was always found to be slightly, but never significantly, higher in related mother-child pairs than in unrelated mother-child pairs. No persistent microchimeric T cell clones were found, with a detection sensitivity of 85 to 100 clones per million clonotypes. The study used deep NGS to compare TCR beta repertoires of mothers and children, seeking features distinguishing related mother-child pairs from unrelated individuals. On average, the children were about 10 +/- 4 years old, while the mothers were about 37 +/- 4 years old. After adapter ligation was performed with NEBNext reagents, the libraries were sequenced on an Illumina HiSeq 2000 with 100+100 nt paired-end reads. To prevent cross-contamination, the mother and child libraries were prepared one month apart and sequenced in separate runs. Each donor had between about 500,000 and 2,300,000 distinct TCR beta clonotypes identified. Naive TCR beta clonotypes were estimated from low-frequency clonotypes matched to each donor's FACS-determined naive share, without sorting.

Sequenced: blood. The chain joins TRBV28 to TRBJ2-7; TRBD1 is perhaps the D gene, given 6 matching bases. The clonotype was recovered from a boy between 5 and 17 years old in good health. The encoded CDR3 is CASSATGASREQYF. The sequence in DNA is TGTGCCAGCAGTGCGACAGGAGCCTCGAGGGAGCAGTACTTC. Full variable domain (CDR3 extended with the reference TRBV28 and TRBJ2-7 proteins): DVKVTQSSRYLVKRTGEKVFLECVQDMDHENMFWYRQDPGLGLRLIYFSYDVKMKEKGDIPEGYSVSREKKERFSLILESASTNQTSMYLCASSATGASREQYFGPGTRLTVT.